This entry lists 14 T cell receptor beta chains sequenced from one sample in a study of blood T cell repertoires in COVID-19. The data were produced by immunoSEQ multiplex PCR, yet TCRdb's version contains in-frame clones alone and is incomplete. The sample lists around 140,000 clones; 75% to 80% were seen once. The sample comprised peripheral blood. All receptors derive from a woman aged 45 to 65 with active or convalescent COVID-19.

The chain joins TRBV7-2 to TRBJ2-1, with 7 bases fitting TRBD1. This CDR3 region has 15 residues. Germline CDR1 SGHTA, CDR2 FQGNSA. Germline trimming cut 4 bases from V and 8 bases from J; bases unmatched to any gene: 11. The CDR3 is CASSYFRDSRYEQFF. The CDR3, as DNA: TGTGCCAGCAGCTACTTCCGGGACAGCAGGTATGAGCAGTTCTTC.

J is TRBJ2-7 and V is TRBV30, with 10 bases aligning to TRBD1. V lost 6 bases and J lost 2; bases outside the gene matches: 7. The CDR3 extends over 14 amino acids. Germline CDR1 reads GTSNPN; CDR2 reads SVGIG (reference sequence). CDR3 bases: TGTGCCTGTTTCCGGGACAGGGGCCCCTACGAGCAGTACTTC. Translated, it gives CACFRDRGPYEQYF.

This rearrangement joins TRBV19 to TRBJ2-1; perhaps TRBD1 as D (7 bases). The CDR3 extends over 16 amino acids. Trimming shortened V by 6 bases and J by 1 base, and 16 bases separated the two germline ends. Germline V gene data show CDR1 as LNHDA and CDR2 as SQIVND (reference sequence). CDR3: CASSISEGASYNEQFF. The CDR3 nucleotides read TGTGCCAGTAGCATCTCGGAGGGGGCTTCCTACAATGAGCAGTTCTTC.

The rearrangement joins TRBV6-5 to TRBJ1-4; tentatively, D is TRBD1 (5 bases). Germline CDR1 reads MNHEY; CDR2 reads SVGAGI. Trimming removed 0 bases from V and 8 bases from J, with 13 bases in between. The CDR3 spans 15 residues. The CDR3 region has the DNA TGTGCCAGCAGTTACTCCGGCGGGGGGAAGGAAAAACTGTTTTTT. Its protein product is CASSYSGGGKEKLFF.

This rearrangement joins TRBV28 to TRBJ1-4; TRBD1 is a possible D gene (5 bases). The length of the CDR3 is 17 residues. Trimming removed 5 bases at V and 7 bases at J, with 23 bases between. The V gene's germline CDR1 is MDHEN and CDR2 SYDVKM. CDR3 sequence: CASSPNSGGGGFEKLFF. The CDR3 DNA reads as TGTGCCAGCAGTCCGAACTCCGGGGGGGGTGGTTTTGAAAAACTGTTTTTT. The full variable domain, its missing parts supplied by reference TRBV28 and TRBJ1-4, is DVKVTQSSRYLVKRTGEKVFLECVQDMDHENMFWYRQDPGLGLRLIYFSYDVKMKEKGDIPEGYSVSREKKERFSLILESASTNQTSMYLCASSPNSGGGGFEKLFFGSGTQLSVL.

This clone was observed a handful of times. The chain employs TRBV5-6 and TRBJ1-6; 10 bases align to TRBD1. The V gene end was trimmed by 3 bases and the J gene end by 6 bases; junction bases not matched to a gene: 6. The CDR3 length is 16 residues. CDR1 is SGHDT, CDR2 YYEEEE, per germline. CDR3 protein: CASSSDRGLTNSPLHF. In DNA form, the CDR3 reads TGTGCCAGCAGCTCCGACAGGGGGCTTACTAATTCACCCCTCCACTTT. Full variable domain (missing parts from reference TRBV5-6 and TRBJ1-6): DAGVTQSPTHLIKTRGQQVTLRCSPKSGHDTVSWYQQALGQGPQFIFQYYEEEERQRGNFPDRFSGHQFPNYSSELNVNALLLGDSALYLCASSSDRGLTNSPLHFGNGTRLTVT.

DNA for the CDR3: TGCGCCAGCAGCCAACCGGGACACTGGAACACTGAAGCTTTCTTT. Translation: CASSQPGHWNTEAFF. This chain links TRBV4-1 with TRBJ1-1, with D maybe TRBD1 (6 bases). Per the germline V gene, CDR1 is MGHRA and CDR2 is YSYEKL. CDR3 length: 15 residues. V dropped 2 bases and J dropped 1 base, with 11 bases sitting between them.

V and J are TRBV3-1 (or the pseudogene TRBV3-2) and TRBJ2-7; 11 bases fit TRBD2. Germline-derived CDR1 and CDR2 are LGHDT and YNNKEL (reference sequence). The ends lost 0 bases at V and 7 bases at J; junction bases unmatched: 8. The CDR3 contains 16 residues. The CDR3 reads CASSQDQLAGDGEQYF. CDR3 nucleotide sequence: TGTGCCAGCAGCCAAGATCAACTAGCGGGAGACGGAGAGCAGTACTTC.

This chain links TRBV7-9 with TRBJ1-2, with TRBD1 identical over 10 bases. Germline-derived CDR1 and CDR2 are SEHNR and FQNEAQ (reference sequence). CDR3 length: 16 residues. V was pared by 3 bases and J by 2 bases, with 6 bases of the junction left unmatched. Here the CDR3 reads CASSFGTGALNYGYTF. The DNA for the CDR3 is TGTGCCAGCAGCTTTGGGACAGGGGCCTTAAACTATGGCTACACCTTC.

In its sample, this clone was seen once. The CDR3 here is CASSGQGDADTQYF. The CDR3 DNA is TGTGCCAGCAGTGGACAGGGGGACGCAGATACGCAGTATTTT. The chain employs TRBV25-1 and TRBJ2-3, with 9 positions matching TRBD1. The germline gives CDR1 MGHDK, CDR2 SYGVNS. After removal of 4 bases from V and 4 bases from J, the junction contained 3 bases not matched to a gene. The CDR3 length is 14 residues. The full variable domain, rest sourced from reference TRBV25-1 and TRBJ2-3, is EADIYQTPRYLVIGTGKKITLECSQTMGHDKMYWYQQDPGMELHLIHYSYGVNSTEKGDLSSESTVSRIRTEHFPLTLESARPSHTSQYLCASSGQGDADTQYFGPGTRLTVL.

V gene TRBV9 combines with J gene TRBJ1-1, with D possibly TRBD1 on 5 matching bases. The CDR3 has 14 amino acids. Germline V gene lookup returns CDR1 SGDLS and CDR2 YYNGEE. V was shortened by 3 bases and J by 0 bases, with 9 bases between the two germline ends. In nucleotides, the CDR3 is TGTGCCAGCAGCGCGGGACTCATGAACACTGAAGCTTTCTTT. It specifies CASSAGLMNTEAFF.

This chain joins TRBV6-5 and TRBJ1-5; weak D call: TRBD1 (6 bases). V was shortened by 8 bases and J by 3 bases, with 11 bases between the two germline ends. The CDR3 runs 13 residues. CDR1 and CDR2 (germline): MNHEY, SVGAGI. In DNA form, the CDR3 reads TGTGCCAGCCATGGACAGTACAATCAGCCCCAGCATTTT. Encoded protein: CASHGQYNQPQHF.

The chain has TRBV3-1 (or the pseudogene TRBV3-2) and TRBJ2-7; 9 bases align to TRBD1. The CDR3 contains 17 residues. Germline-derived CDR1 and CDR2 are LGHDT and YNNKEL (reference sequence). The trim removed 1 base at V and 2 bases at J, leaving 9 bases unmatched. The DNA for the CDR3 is TGTGCCAGCAGCCAAGGGACCGGGACAGGGAACCCCTACGAGCAGTACTTC. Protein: CASSQGTGTGNPYEQYF.

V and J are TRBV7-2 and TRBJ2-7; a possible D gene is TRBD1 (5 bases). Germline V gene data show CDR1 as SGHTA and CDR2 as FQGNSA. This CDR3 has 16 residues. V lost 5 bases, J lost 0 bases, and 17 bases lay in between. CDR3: CASSQSTVSYSYEQYF. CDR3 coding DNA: TGTGCCAGCAGCCAATCGACAGTTTCTTACTCCTACGAGCAGTACTTC.